These 14 T cell receptor beta chains came from one sample sequenced in a study of molecular identifiers for immune sequencing clone quantification. MiXCR was run by TCRdb on the PCR reads, yielding one entry per CDR3 protein. The sample has around 470,000 distinct CDR3 sequences; around 23% are singletons. Sequenced: naive CD8+ T cells from blood, with Jurkat cell RNA spiked in. Subset denoted: FACS-sorted CD8+CD4-CCR7+CD45RA+ naive T cells. These receptors came from a human donor in good health. Some libraries in this study had Jurkat cell RNA spiked in.

The chain links TRBV5-8 to TRBJ2-7; possibly TRBD1 for D (5 bases). Trimming cost V 7 bases and J 5 bases, with 25 bases left between them. Germline CDR1 is SGHTS and CDR2 is YDEGEE. The CDR3 sequence is 16 residues long. CDR3 sequence reads: CASYHPPRQTPNEQYF. CDR3 coding DNA: TGTGCCAGCTATCATCCCCCGAGACAGACTCCTAACGAGCAGTACTTC.

The V call is TRBV20-1, the J call TRBJ2-7; possible D gene TRBD1, 6 bases. The CDR3 is 15 residues long. V was shortened by 0 bases and J by 3 bases, with 15 bases between the two germline ends. CDR1 is DFQATT, CDR2 SNEGSKA, per germline (reference sequence). The CDR3 DNA sequence: TGCAGTGCTAGAGATCGCAGGGGTTACGACTACGAGCAGTACTTC. This translates into CSARDRRGYDYEQYF.

J is TRBJ2-1 and V is TRBV7-2; D is ambiguous. CDR1 and CDR2 (germline): SGHTA, FQGNSA. This CDR3 contains 15 residues. Trimming removed 0 bases at V and 10 bases at J, with 16 bases between. The CDR3 loop is CASSLASATLVEQFF. The DNA of the CDR3 is TGTGCCAGCAGCTTAGCGTCTGCTACTCTCGTGGAGCAGTTCTTC. The full variable domain, its missing parts supplied by reference TRBV7-2 and TRBJ2-1, is GAGVSQSPSNKVTEKGKDVELRCDPISGHTALYWYRQSLGQGLEFLIYFQGNSAPDKSGLPSDRFSAERTGGSVSTLTIQRTQQEDSAVYLCASSLASATLVEQFFGPGTRLTVL.

Comments on this clonotype: A read error may account for a junction end that differs from germline. The rearrangement uses TRBV29-1 and TRBJ2-2, with D perhaps matching TRBD1 or TRBD2 (5 bases each). The CDR3 sequence is 15 residues long. The germline V gene encodes CDR1 SQVTM and CDR2 ANQGSEA. This chain's CDR3 is CSVEGARGAVGELLF. In nucleotides, the CDR3 is TGCAGCGTTGAAGGGGCGAGGGGAGCGGTCGGGGAGCTGTTATTT.

As regards this clonotype: The junction departs from germline at one end; a sequencing error may be responsible. The V gene is TRBV4-3, the J gene TRBJ2-7; D possibly corresponds to TRBD1 (5 bases). Germline V gene data show CDR1 as LGHNA and CDR2 as YSLEER. The CDR3 spans 15 residues. The CDR3 DNA sequence: TGCGCCCGCAGCCAAGCGACAGCGCAGACCTACGAGCAGTACTTC. Residues: CARSQATAQTYEQYF.

In its sample, this clonotype was seen a few times. This chain uses TRBV7-2 with TRBJ1-6, with no clear D. Looked up from germline, CDR1 is SGHTA and CDR2 is FQGNSA. Deletions cut 0 bases from V and 4 bases from J, with 7 bases between. The CDR3 loop spans 15 amino acids. CDR3 coding DNA: TGTGCCAGCAGCTTAGCGCTAAGTTATAATTCACCCCTCCACTTT. Amino acid sequence: CASSLALSYNSPLHF. Full variable domain (remainder filled in from reference TRBV7-2 and TRBJ1-6): GAGVSQSPSNKVTEKGKDVELRCDPISGHTALYWYRQSLGQGLEFLIYFQGNSAPDKSGLPSDRFSAERTGGSVSTLTIQRTQQEDSAVYLCASSLALSYNSPLHFGNGTRLTVT.

Concerning this clonotype itself: Being one base from a much bigger clone, this may be a read error. The rearrangement uses TRBV29-1 and TRBJ2-1, with 8 bases identical to TRBD2. CDR1 is SQVTM, CDR2 ANQGSEA, per germline. The CDR3 is 12 residues long. The CDR3 loop reads CTSSAGVNAQFF. The DNA for the CDR3 is TGCACGAGTTCAGCGGGAGTAAACGCGCAGTTCTTC.

This clonotype was found a few times. This could be a read error, since a much larger clone is one nucleotide away. For the CDR3, the DNA is TGTGCCAGCAGCTTCGAAGATACGCAGTATTTT. Amino acid sequence: CASSFEDTQYF. The chain has TRBV5-5 and TRBJ2-3; D is undetermined. V was shortened by 2 bases and J by 5 bases, with 3 bases between the two germline ends. Looked up from germline, CDR1 is SGHKS and CDR2 is YYEKEE (reference sequence). The CDR3 is 11 amino acids.

Notes on this clonotype: This may be a read error: a much more frequent sequence differs by one nucleotide. The chain couples TRBV27 to TRBJ1-3; perhaps TRBD1 as D (5 bases). The CDR3 has 15 amino acids. The V and J ends lost 5 bases and 1 base respectively, with 12 bases between them. Looked up from germline, CDR1 is MNHEY and CDR2 is SMNVEV (reference sequence). CDR3 in amino acids: CASSPDWTSGNTIYF. The CDR3 DNA reads as TGTGCCAGCAGTCCCGACTGGACATCTGGAAACACCATATATTTT.

This chain uses TRBV12-3 or TRBV12-4 with TRBJ2-7; TRBD2 agrees at 7 bases. The J segment lost 4 bases and the V segment lost 5 bases, leaving 11 bases of the junction unmatched. CDR3 size: 15 residues. This CDR3 reads CASSRPWGGSYEQYF. CDR3 nucleotide sequence: TGTGCCAGCAGTCGCCCGTGGGGGGGAAGTTACGAGCAGTACTTC.

This chain links TRBV20-1 with TRBJ2-7, with 7 bases fitting TRBD2. Trimming cost V 2 bases and J 2 bases; bases outside gene matches: 6. The CDR3 is 14 residues long. The V gene's germline CDR1 is DFQATT and CDR2 SNEGSKA (reference sequence). The CDR3 DNA reads TGCAGTGCTAGACCCACTAGCGCAACCTACGAGCAGTACTTC. Its protein is CSARPTSATYEQYF.

With regard to this clonotype: Given a much more abundant clone one base away, this may be a read error. The conserved phenylalanine or tryptophan is not found at the CDR3 terminus, so this likely reflects a read error. The gene calls are TRBV20-1 and TRBJ2-3; 7 bases are a match to TRBD1. Trimming cost V 7 bases and J 2 bases; bases outside gene matches: 6. The CDR3 has 13 amino acids. Germline V gene lookup returns CDR1 DFQATT and CDR2 SNEGSKA (reference sequence). CDR3 nucleotide sequence: TGCAGTGTTCAGGGGGACCCCACAGATACGCAGTATTCT. This encodes CSVQGDPTDTQYS.

The chain is built from TRBV7-2 and TRBJ2-7; 8 nucleotides line up with TRBD1. Trimming cost V 4 bases and J 2 bases; bases outside gene matches: 4. This CDR3 has 14 amino acids. The germline V gene encodes CDR1 SGHTA and CDR2 FQGNSA. The CDR3 loop is CASSSWTGTYEQYF. CDR3 coding DNA: TGTGCCAGCAGCTCCTGGACAGGGACCTACGAGCAGTACTTC.

This clonotype was recorded many times. V gene TRBV2 combines with J gene TRBJ2-7; TRBD2 is a possible D gene (6 bases). Trimming took 4 bases from V and 3 from J, leaving 10 bases between them. CDR1 and CDR2 (germline): SNHLY, FYNNEI. There are 13 residues in the CDR3. The chain's CDR3 is CASSVYGSYEQYF. The DNA for the CDR3 is TGTGCCAGCAGTGTCTACGGGAGCTACGAGCAGTACTTC.